The following is a TCR beta chain sequence with its context. The antigen is not known. Assay: immunoSEQ multiplex PCR; the TCRdb copy retains only in-frame clones and omits some. The sample records over a million clones, 75% to 85% being singletons. Germline-derived CDR1 and CDR2 are KGHSH and LQKENI. The V and J ends lost 5 bases and 3 bases, in that order; junction bases with no gene match: 5. The CDR3 length is 15 residues. This entry comes from a study of shared clonotypes between healthy human individuals. As for the study in general: Plates per donor: three CD4 naive, three CD4 memory, two CD8 naive, one CD8 memory.

Study findings and constraints: Generally, naive subsets (rather than memory subsets) showed larger estimated richness.

V gene TRBV18 combines with J gene TRBJ2-1; 9 nucleotides match TRBD2. Sequencing input: memory CD4+ T cells from PBMCs. Subset given: CD45RA-negative fraction. The clonotype was recovered from a man between 18 and 29 years old in good health. Some clones in this sample may be carry-over from other donors' samples. DNA of the CDR3: TGTGCCAGCTCATCCCCTAGCGGGAACTACAATGAGCAGTTCTTC. This encodes CASSSPSGNYNEQFF.